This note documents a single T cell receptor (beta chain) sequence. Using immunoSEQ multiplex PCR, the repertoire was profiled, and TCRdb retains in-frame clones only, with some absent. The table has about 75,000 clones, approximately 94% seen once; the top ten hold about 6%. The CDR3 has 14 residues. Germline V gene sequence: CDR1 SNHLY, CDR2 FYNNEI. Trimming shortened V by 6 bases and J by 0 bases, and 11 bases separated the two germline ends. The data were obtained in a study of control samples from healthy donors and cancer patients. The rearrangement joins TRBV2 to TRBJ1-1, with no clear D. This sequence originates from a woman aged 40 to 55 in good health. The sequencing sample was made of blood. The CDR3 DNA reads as TGTGCCAGCAGCTTACGACCGGTGAACACTGAAGCTTTCTTT. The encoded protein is CASSLRPVNTEAFF. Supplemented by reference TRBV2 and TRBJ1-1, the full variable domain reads EPEVTQTPSHQVTQMGQEVILRCVPISNHLYFYWYRQILGQKVEFLVSFYNNEISEKSEIFDDQFSVERPDGSNFTLKIRSTKLEDSAMYFCASSLRPVNTEAFFGQGTRLTVV.